This T cell receptor beta chain is from a study of cytomegalovirus exposure and HLA in healthy donors. Study findings and constraints: HLA alleles showed associations with 15,000 to 20,000 TCR beta sequences in a later analysis, at a 0.05 false discovery rate. The classifier, whose performance was assessed in both the original and validation cohorts, reportedly diagnosed cytomegalovirus status with high specificity and sensitivity.

Note on this clone: Its cognate antigen is unknown.

Primers: 60 Vbeta forward and 13 Jbeta reverse. The assay was immunoSEQ multiplex PCR, and TCRdb's table has in-frame clones only and misses some. The sample carries about 180,000 clones, roughly 76% recorded once. The CDR3 length is 17 residues. The germline V gene encodes CDR1 MGHRA and CDR2 YSYEKL. V was clipped by 1 base and J by 2 bases; unmatched bases: 7. Sequenced: PBMCs. This clonotype originated in a woman under 30 in good health and CMV-seropositive. This chain connects TRBV4-1 to TRBJ2-3, with 9 bases aligning to TRBD2. CDR3: CASSQVGGGDFTDTQYF. For the CDR3, the DNA is TGCGCCAGCAGCCAAGTAGGCGGGGGGGACTTCACAGATACGCAGTATTTT.